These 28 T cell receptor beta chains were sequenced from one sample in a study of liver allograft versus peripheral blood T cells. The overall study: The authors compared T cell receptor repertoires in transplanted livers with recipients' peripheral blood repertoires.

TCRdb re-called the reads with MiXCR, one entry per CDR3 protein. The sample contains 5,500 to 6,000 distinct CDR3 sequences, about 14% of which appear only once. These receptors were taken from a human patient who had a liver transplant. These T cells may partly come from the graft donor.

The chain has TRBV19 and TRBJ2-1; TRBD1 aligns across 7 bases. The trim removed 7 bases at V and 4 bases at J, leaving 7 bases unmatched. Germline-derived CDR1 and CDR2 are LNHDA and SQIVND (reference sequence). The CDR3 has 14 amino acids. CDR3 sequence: CASTTGTGYNEQFF. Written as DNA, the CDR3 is TGTGCCAGTACGACAGGGACGGGGTACAATGAGCAGTTCTTC. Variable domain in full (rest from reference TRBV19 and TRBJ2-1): DGGITQSPKYLFRKEGQNVTLSCEQNLNHDAMYWYRQDPGQGLRLIYYSQIVNDFQKGDIAEGYSVSREKKESFPLTVTSAQKNPTAFYLCASTTGTGYNEQFFGPGTRLTVL.

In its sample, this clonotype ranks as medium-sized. CDR3 sequence: CAWSGQIYNSPLHF. For the CDR3, the DNA is TGTGCCTGGAGCGGACAAATCTATAATTCACCCCTCCACTTT. This rearrangement joins TRBV30 to TRBJ1-6; D may be TRBD1 (5 bases). Trimming removed 3 bases from V and 3 bases from J, with 9 bases in between. Per the germline V gene, CDR1 is GTSNPN and CDR2 is SVGIG (reference sequence). The CDR3 covers 14 residues.

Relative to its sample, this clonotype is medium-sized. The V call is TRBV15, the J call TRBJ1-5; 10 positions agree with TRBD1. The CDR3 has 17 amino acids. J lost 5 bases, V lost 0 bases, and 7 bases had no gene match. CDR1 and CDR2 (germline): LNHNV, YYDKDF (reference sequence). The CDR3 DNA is TGTGCCACCAGCAGAGATCCCCCCGGACAGGGGGATCAGCCCCAGCATTTT. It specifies CATSRDPPGQGDQPQHF.

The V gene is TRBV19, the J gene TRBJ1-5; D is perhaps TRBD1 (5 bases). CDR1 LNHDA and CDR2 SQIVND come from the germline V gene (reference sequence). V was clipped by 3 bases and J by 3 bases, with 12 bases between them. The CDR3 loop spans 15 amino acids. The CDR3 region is CASSIPRRDNQPQHF. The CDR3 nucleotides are TGTGCCAGTAGTATCCCCCGCAGGGACAATCAGCCCCAGCATTTT.

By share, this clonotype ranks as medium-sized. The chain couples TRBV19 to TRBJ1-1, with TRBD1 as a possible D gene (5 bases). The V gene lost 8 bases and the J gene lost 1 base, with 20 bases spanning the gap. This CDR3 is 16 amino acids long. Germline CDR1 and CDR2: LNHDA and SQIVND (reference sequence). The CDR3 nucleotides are TGTGCCAGTTTGGGGGGAGGGAATCGCAGGAACACTGAAGCTTTCTTT. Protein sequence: CASLGGGNRRNTEAFF.

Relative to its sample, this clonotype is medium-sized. CDR3 in DNA: TGCAGCGTTGAGGCGGGGTCTGGAAACACCATATATTTT. Protein product: CSVEAGSGNTIYF. This chain joins TRBV29-1 and TRBJ1-3; D is unresolved. CDR1 SQVTM and CDR2 ANQGSEA come from the germline V gene. CDR3 length equals 13 residues. V lost 3 bases and J lost 1, with 7 bases in between.

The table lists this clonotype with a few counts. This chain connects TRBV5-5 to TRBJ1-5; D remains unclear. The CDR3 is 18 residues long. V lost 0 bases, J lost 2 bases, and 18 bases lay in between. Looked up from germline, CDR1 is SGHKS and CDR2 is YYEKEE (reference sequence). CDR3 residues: CASSLEYVPGLGNQPQHF. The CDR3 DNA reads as TGTGCCAGCAGCTTGGAGTATGTTCCCGGTCTGGGCAATCAGCCCCAGCATTTT. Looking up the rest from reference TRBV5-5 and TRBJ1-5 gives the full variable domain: DAGVTQSPTHLIKTRGQQVTLRCSPISGHKSVSWYQQVLGQGPQFIFQYYEKEERGRGNFPDRFSARQFPNYSSELNVNALLLGDSALYLCASSLEYVPGLGNQPQHFGDGTRLSIL.

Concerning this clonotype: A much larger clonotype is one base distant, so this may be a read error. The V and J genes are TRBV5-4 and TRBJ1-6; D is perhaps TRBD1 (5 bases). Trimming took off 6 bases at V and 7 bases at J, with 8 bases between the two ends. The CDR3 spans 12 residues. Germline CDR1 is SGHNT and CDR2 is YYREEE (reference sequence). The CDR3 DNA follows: TGTGCCAGCAACCGGGGGAATTCACCCCTCCACTTT. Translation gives CASNRGNSPLHF.

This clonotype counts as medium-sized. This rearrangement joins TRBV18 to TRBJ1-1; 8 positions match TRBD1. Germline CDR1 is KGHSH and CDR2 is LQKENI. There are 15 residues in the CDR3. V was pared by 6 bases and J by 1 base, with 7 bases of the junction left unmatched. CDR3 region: CASSTGQGWNTEAFF. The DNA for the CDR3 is TGTGCCAGCTCGACCGGACAGGGCTGGAACACTGAAGCTTTCTTT.

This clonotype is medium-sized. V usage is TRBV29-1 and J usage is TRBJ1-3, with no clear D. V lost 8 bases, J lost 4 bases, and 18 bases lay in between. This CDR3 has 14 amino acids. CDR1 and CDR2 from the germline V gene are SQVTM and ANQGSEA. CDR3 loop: CSTSGTAAGNTIYF. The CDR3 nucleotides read TGCAGCACCTCGGGCACTGCAGCCGGAAACACCATATATTTT.

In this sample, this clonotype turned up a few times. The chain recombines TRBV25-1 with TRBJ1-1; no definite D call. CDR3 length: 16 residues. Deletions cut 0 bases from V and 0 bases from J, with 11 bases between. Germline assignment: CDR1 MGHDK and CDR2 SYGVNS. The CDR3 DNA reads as TGTGCCAGCAGTGAATATCCCGGGGAGCTGAACACTGAAGCTTTCTTT. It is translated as CASSEYPGELNTEAFF.

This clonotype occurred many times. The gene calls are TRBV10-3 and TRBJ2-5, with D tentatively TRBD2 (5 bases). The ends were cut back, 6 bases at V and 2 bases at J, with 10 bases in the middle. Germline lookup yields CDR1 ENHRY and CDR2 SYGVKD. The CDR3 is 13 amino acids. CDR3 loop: CAIRTGIQETQYF. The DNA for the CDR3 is TGTGCCATCAGGACCGGGATTCAAGAGACCCAGTACTTC.

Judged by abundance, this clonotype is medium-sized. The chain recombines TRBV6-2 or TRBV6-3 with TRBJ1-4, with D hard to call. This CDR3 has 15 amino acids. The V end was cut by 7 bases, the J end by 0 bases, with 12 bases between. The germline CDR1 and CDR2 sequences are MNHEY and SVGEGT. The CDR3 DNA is TGTGCCAGCAACGATCCGGGTGCAACTAATGAAAAACTGTTTTTT. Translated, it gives CASNDPGATNEKLFF.

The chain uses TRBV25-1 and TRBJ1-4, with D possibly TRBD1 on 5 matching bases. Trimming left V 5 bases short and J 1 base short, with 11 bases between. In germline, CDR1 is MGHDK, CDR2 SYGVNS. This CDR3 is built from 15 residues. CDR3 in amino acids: CASSQRGGTNEKLFF. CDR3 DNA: TGTGCCAGCAGTCAGAGGGGAGGAACTAATGAAAAACTGTTTTTT.

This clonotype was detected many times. The CDR3 loop is CAWTWRGLMNTEAFF. The DNA for the CDR3 is TGTGCCTGGACTTGGCGGGGTTTGATGAACACTGAAGCTTTCTTT. This rearrangement joins TRBV30 to TRBJ1-1; D remains ambiguous. Per the germline V gene, CDR1 is GTSNPN and CDR2 is SVGIG (reference sequence). V was cut by 4 bases and J by 0 bases, with 15 bases left in between. The CDR3 has 15 residues.

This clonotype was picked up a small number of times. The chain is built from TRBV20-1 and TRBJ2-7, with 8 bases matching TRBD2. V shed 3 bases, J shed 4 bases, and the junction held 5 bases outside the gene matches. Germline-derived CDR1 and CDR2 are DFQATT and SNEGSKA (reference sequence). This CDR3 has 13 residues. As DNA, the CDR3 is TGCAGTGCTAGCCGAGTAGCGGGGTACGAGCAGTACTTC. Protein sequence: CSASRVAGYEQYF.

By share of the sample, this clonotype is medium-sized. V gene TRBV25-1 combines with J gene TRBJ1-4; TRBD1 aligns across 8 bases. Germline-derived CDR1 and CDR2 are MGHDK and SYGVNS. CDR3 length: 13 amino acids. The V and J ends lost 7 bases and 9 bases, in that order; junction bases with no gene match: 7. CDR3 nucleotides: TGTGCCAGCACCGAAACAGGGGGTAAAAAACTGTTTTTT. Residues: CASTETGGKKLFF. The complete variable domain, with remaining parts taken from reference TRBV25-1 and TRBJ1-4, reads EADIYQTPRYLVIGTGKKITLECSQTMGHDKMYWYQQDPGMELHLIHYSYGVNSTEKGDLSSESTVSRIRTEHFPLTLESARPSHTSQYLCASTETGGKKLFFGSGTQLSVL.

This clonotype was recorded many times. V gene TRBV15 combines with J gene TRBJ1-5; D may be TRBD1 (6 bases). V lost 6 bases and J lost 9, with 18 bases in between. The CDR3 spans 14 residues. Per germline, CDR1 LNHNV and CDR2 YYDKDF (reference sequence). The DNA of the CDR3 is TGTGCCACCAGTCCCGGGCAGGGGCGAGGGCCCCAGCATTTT. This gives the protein CATSPGQGRGPQHF.

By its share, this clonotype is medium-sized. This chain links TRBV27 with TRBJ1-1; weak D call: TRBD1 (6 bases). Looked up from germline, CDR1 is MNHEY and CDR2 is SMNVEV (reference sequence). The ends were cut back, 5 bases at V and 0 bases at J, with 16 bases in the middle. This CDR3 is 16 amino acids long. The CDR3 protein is CASSLQGPPMNTEAFF. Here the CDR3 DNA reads TGTGCCAGCAGTCTCCAGGGGCCCCCAATGAACACTGAAGCTTTCTTT.

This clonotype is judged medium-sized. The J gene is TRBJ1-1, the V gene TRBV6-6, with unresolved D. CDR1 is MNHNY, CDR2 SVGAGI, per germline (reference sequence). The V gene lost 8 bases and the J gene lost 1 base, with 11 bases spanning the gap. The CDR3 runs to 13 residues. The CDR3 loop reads CASGKLENTEAFF. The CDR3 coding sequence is TGTGCCAGCGGAAAACTAGAGAACACTGAAGCTTTCTTT.

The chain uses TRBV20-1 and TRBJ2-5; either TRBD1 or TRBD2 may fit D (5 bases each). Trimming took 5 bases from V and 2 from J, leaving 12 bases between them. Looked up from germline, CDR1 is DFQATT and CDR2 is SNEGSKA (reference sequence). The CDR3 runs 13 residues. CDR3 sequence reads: CSAPSGPQETQYF. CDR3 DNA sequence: TGCAGTGCTCCCTCGGGACCTCAAGAGACCCAGTACTTC.

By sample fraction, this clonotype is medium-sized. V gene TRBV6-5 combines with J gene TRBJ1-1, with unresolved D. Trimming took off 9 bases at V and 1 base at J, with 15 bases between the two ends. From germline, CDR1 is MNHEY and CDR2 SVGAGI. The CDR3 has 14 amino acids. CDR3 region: CASKGPARNTEAFF. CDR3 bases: TGTGCCAGTAAAGGTCCAGCACGGAACACTGAAGCTTTCTTT.

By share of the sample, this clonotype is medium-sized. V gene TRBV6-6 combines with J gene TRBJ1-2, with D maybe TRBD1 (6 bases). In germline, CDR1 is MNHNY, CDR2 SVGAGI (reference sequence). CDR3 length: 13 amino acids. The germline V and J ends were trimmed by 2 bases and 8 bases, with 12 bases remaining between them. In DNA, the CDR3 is TGTGCCAGCAGTTACCCGGACAGTCGGGGCTACACCTTC. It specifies CASSYPDSRGYTF.

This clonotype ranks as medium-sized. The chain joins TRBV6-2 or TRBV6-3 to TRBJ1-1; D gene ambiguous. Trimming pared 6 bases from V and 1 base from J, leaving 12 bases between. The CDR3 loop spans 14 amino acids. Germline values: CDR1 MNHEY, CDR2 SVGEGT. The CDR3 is CASSRTGENTEAFF. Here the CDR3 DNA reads TGTGCCAGCAGCCGCACTGGAGAGAACACTGAAGCTTTCTTT.

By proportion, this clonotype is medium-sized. The CDR3 reads CASSIVGVKGYTF. CDR3 nucleotide sequence: TGTGCCAGTAGTATAGTCGGGGTTAAGGGCTACACCTTC. The chain joins TRBV19 to TRBJ1-2; D is unresolved. This CDR3 comprises 13 residues. Trimming removed 1 base from V and 8 bases from J, with 11 bases in between. CDR1 is LNHDA, CDR2 SQIVND, per germline (reference sequence).

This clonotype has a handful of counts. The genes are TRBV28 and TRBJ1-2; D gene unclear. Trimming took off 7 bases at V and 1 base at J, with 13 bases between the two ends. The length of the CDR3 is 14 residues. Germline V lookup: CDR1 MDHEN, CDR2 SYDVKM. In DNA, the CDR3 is TGTGCCAGCAACCGTCAAAATGATAACTATGGCTACACCTTC. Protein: CASNRQNDNYGYTF.

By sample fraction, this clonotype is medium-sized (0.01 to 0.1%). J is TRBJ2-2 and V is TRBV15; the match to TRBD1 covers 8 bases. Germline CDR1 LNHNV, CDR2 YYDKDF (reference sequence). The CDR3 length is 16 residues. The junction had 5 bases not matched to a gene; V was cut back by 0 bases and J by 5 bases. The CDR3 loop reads CATSREDRDETGELFF. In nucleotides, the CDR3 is TGTGCCACCAGCAGAGAGGACAGGGACGAGACCGGGGAGCTGTTTTTT.

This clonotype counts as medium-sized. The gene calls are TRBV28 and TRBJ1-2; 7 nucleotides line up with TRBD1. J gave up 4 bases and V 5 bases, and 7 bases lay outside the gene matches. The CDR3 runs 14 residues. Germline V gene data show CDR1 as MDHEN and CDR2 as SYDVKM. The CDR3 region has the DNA TGTGCCAGCAGTCGAGGGGGCGTTGGCTATGGCTACACCTTC. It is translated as CASSRGGVGYGYTF.